These T cell receptor beta chains were read from a single sample in a study of blood T cell repertoires in COVID-19. TCRdb's table, derived via immunoSEQ multiplex PCR, lists solely in-frame clones and lacks some. Altogether 84,000 or so clones are present, 87% being singletons, with the ten largest covering approximately 5.9%. Material for sequencing was peripheral blood. The receptor set was obtained from a man aged 55 to 70 with acute or convalescent COVID-19. CDR3s include the opening cysteine and the closing phenylalanine or tryptophan. D genes are given only for firm matches. The size of a clone is reported for some rows only, either as once, few or many, or as a class for expanded clones.

-	TRBV5-1	TRBD2	16	TRBJ2-3	CASSLGSGGSTDTQYF	TGCGCCAGCAGCTTGGGGTCGGGAGGGTCCACAGATACGCAGTATTTT
-	TRBV18	-	14	TRBJ1-1	CASSPGGLNTEAFF	TGTGCCAGCTCACCAGGAGGGTTGAACACTGAAGCTTTCTTT
-	TRBV7-8	TRBD1	14	TRBJ1-2	CASSSGQGDYGYTF	TGTGCCAGCAGCTCGGGACAGGGAGACTATGGCTACACCTTC
-	TRBV7-2	TRBD2	16	TRBJ2-1	CASSSKAGASYNEQFF	TGTGCCAGCTCGTCAAAAGCGGGAGCCTCCTACAATGAGCAGTTCTTC
-	TRBV7-9	TRBD2	16	TRBJ2-2	CASATRTSGRTGELFF	TGTGCCAGCGCGACACGGACTAGCGGGCGGACCGGGGAGCTGTTTTTT
-	TRBV7-9	TRBD1	15	TRBJ2-5	CASSPGTGRRETQYF	TGTGCCAGCAGCCCAGGGACAGGCCGAAGGGAGACCCAGTACTTC
few	TRBV4-1	-	18	TRBJ1-5	CASSQALRPGRGNQPQHF	TGCGCCAGCAGCCAAGCATTACGACCCGGCAGGGGCAATCAGCCCCAGCATTTT
-	TRBV7-6	TRBD2	15	TRBJ2-1	CASSISGGPAGEQFF	TGTGCCAGCAGCATTAGCGGGGGGCCCGCGGGTGAGCAGTTCTTC
few	TRBV15	TRBD2	17	TRBJ2-7	CATSREGLAGASYEQYF	TGTGCCACCAGCAGAGAGGGACTAGCGGGTGCTTCCTACGAGCAGTACTTC
once	TRBV6-5	TRBD1	15	TRBJ2-2	CASSRLTGAGGELFF	TGTGCCAGCAGCCGGCTTACAGGGGCGGGCGGGGAGCTGTTTTTT
-	TRBV2	TRBD1	14	TRBJ1-1	CASSGDRGRTEAFF	TGTGCCAGCAGTGGAGACAGGGGGAGGACTGAAGCTTTCTTT
-	TRBV19	TRBD1	14	TRBJ1-4	CASSSRQGLEKLFF	TGTGCCAGTAGTAGCCGACAGGGTTTGGAAAAACTGTTTTTT
once	TRBV12-5	TRBD1	18	TRBJ1-3	CASGLPYGQDPSGNTIYF	TGTGCTAGTGGTTTGCCCTACGGACAGGACCCCTCTGGAAACACCATATATTTT
-	TRBV5-1	-	15	TRBJ2-5	CASSSTGKPQETQYF	TGCGCCAGCAGCTCGACCGGGAAACCACAAGAGACCCAGTACTTC
few	TRBV11-2	-	15	TRBJ1-1	CASSLGSSPGTEAFF	TGTGCCAGCAGCTTAGGAAGCAGCCCGGGCACTGAAGCTTTCTTT
-	TRBV9	-	13	TRBJ2-1	CASSVGRGNEQFF	TGTGCCAGCAGCGTAGGGAGGGGCAATGAGCAGTTCTTC
-	TRBV2	-	14	TRBJ1-1	CASRRAELNTEAFF	TGTGCCAGCAGGAGGGCCGAACTGAACACTGAAGCTTTCTTT
once	TRBV6-5	-	11	TRBJ1-1	CASTEATEAFF	TGTGCCAGCACGGAGGCCACTGAAGCTTTCTTT
-	TRBV30	-	12	TRBJ1-6	CAWSVPGSPLHF	TGTGCCTGGAGTGTACCGGGTTCACCCCTCCACTTT
-	TRBV2	TRBD1	12	TRBJ1-2	CASTGQGNGYTF	TGTGCCAGCACAGGACAGGGCAATGGCTACACCTTC
-	TRBV4-1	-	14	TRBJ1-6	CASSQDLGGSPLHF	TGCGCCAGCAGCCAAGATTTAGGGGGATCACCCCTCCACTTT
-	TRBV10-2	TRBD1	16	TRBJ1-6	CASRDRVYPYNSPLHF	TGCGCCAGCCGGGACAGGGTATATCCCTATAATTCACCCCTCCACTTT
-	TRBV7-6	-	16	TRBJ2-6	CASSLSGSSGANVLTF	TGTGCCAGCAGCTTATCTGGGAGCTCTGGGGCCAACGTCCTGACTTTC
-	TRBV5-8	-	16	TRBJ2-5	CASSLQVFPYQETQYF	TGTGCCAGCAGCTTACAGGTTTTTCCCTACCAAGAGACCCAGTACTTC
-	TRBV18	-	15	TRBJ1-5	CASSPSGQSNQPQHF	TGTGCCAGCTCACCATCGGGTCAGAGCAATCAGCCCCAGCATTTT
-	TRBV24-1	-	13	TRBJ1-1	CATSNQLNTEAFF	TGTGCCACCAGTAATCAATTGAACACTGAAGCTTTCTTT
-	TRBV9	-	15	TRBJ2-1	CASSPRGPSYNEQFF	TGTGCCAGCAGCCCCCGTGGGCCCTCCTACAATGAGCAGTTCTTC
-	TRBV3-1/TRBV3-2	TRBD1	15	TRBJ1-5	CASSLTGGSNQPQHF	TGTGCCAGCAGCCTTACAGGGGGTAGCAATCAGCCCCAGCATTTT
-	TRBV3-1/TRBV3-2	-	12	TRBJ1-2	CASSHNTLSATF	TGTGCCAGCAGCCATAACACCCTCTCCGCCACCTTC
-	TRBV7-9	-	14	TRBJ1-4	CASSLLLGGEKLFF	TGTGCCAGCAGCTTACTCCTCGGCGGGGAAAAACTGTTTTTT
few	TRBV27	-	13	TRBJ1-1	CASRGGVGTEAFF	TGTGCCAGCAGGGGGGGGGTGGGCACTGAAGCTTTCTTT
-	TRBV2	-	15	TRBJ1-5	CASSELVTAGRPQHF	TGTGCCAGCAGTGAATTAGTTACAGCGGGGCGGCCCCAGCATTTT
-	TRBV4-3	TRBD2	15	TRBJ2-7	CASSQDFRGDNEQYF	TGCGCCAGCAGCCAAGATTTTCGGGGGGATAACGAGCAGTACTTC
-	TRBV4-3	TRBD1	16	TRBJ1-4	CASSQDHTGVNEKLFF	TGCGCCAGCAGCCAAGATCATACAGGGGTTAATGAAAAACTGTTTTTT
-	TRBV3-1/TRBV3-2	-	13	TRBJ1-5	CASSQSGNQPQHF	TGTGCCAGCAGCCAATCGGGGAATCAGCCCCAGCATTTT
-	TRBV4-3	-	17	TRBJ1-2	CASSQGLRVAPSYGYTF	TGCGCCAGCAGCCAGGGACTCCGGGTCGCTCCTTCTTATGGCTACACCTTC
-	TRBV20-1	-	12	TRBJ1-1	CSASDLTEEAFF	TGCAGTGCTAGTGATTTGACAGAAGAAGCTTTCTTT
-	TRBV21-1	-	12	TRBJ1-1	CASIRGGTEAFF	TGTGCCAGCATTCGGGGGGGCACTGAAGCTTTCTTT
-	TRBV9	-	13	TRBJ1-1	CASSVVSGTEAFF	TGTGCCAGCAGCGTTGTCTCGGGCACTGAAGCTTTCTTT
-	TRBV30	-	11	TRBJ2-7	CAWREAYEQYF	TGTGCCTGGAGAGAGGCCTACGAGCAGTACTTC
-	TRBV3-1/TRBV3-2	-	15	TRBJ2-7	CASSQSTGSSYEQYF	TGTGCCAGCAGCCAGTCAACAGGGTCCTCCTACGAGCAGTACTTC
few	TRBV3-1/TRBV3-2	TRBD2	18	TRBJ2-2	CASSFEGLAGGGTGELFF	TGTGCCAGCAGCTTCGAAGGACTAGCGGGGGGAGGGACCGGGGAGCTGTTTTTT
-	TRBV18	-	14	TRBJ1-3	CASSPRSTGDTIYF	TGTGCCAGCTCACCCCGAAGTACGGGGGACACCATATATTTT
-	TRBV7-8	-	18	TRBJ1-4	CASSLSPGQVATNEKLFF	TGTGCCAGCAGCTTATCCCCTGGGCAAGTTGCAACTAATGAAAAACTGTTTTTT
-	TRBV13	-	14	TRBJ1-3	CASSSRSSGNTIYF	TGTGCCAGCAGTTCCCGGAGCTCTGGAAACACCATATATTTT
-	TRBV28	TRBD1	15	TRBJ2-7	CASSKTDRGSHEQYF	TGTGCCAGCAGCAAAACGGACAGGGGTTCCCACGAGCAGTACTTC
few	TRBV7-9	-	14	TRBJ2-7	CASSLSGNTYEQYF	TGTGCCAGCAGCTTAAGTGGTAACACCTACGAGCAGTACTTC
-	TRBV4-2	TRBD1	16	TRBJ1-1	CASSQLQGTMNTEAFF	TGTGCCAGCAGCCAACTACAGGGGACCATGAACACTGAAGCTTTCTTT
-	TRBV6-6	-	15	TRBJ1-5	CASSYEPAGNQPQHF	TGTGCCAGCAGTTACGAGCCGGCGGGCAATCAGCCCCAGCATTTT
once	TRBV27	-	14	TRBJ2-5	CASSLSVGAETQYF	TGTGCCAGCAGTTTAAGCGTGGGGGCCGAGACCCAGTACTTC